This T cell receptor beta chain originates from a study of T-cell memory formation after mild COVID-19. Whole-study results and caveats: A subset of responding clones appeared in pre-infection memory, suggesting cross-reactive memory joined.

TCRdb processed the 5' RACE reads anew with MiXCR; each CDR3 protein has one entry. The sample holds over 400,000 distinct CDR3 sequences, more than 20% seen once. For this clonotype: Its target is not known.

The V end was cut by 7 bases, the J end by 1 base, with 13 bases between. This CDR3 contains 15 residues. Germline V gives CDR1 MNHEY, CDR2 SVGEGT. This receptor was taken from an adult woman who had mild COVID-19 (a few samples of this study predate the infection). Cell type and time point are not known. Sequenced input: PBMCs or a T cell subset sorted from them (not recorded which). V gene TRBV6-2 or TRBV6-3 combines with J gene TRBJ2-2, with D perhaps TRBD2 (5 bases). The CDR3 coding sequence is TGTGCCAGCAAAGGCGGGTCGGGGAACACCGGGGAGCTGTTTTTT. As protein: CASKGGSGNTGELFF.